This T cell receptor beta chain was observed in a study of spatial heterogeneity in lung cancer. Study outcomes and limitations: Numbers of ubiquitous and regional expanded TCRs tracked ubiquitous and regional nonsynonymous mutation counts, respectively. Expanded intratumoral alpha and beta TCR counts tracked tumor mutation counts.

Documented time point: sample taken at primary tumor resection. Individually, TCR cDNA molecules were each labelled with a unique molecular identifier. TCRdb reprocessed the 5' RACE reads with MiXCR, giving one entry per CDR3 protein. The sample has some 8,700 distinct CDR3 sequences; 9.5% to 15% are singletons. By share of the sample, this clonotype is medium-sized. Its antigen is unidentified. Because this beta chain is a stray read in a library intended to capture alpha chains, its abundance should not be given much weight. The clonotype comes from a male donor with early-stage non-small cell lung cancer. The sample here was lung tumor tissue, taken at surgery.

CDR3 sequence: CASSPEGTRYNEQFF. The CDR3 DNA sequence: TGTGCCAGCAGCCCCGAGGGGACTCGCTACAATGAGCAGTTCTTC. The chain couples TRBV7-2 to TRBJ2-1; D perhaps matches TRBD2 (6 bases). This CDR3 has 15 residues. Germline assignment: CDR1 SGHTA and CDR2 FQGNSA. V was shortened by 5 bases and J by 3 bases, with 14 bases between the two germline ends. Full variable domain (remainder filled in from reference TRBV7-2 and TRBJ2-1): GAGVSQSPSNKVTEKGKDVELRCDPISGHTALYWYRQSLGQGLEFLIYFQGNSAPDKSGLPSDRFSAERTGGSVSTLTIQRTQQEDSAVYLCASSPEGTRYNEQFFGPGTRLTVL.